The clone carrying this T cell receptor beta chain was counted a few times. What it binds is unknown. A single record per CDR3 protein comes from TCRdb applying MiXCR to the reads. The profile shows around 530,000 distinct CDR3 sequences, approximately 15% of them singletons. This sample was taken from a study of T cell repertoires in cytomegalovirus infection. As for the study in general: Both a matching HLA type and CMV infection were indicated by public TCR beta signatures.

Regarding the study as a whole: Across the ex vivo response, the dominant clonotypes were HLA-C-restricted CMV-specific TCR beta clonotypes. Carriers of CMV plus the relevant HLA were identified by cumulative public TCR beta family frequency.

CDR3 length equals 17 residues. Germline CDR1 reads MNHEY; CDR2 reads SVGEGT. Trimming stripped 2 bases from V and 11 bases from J, with 24 bases between. V and J are TRBV6-2 or TRBV6-3 and TRBJ1-4; tentatively, D is TRBD1 (6 bases). This clonotype was sampled from a human donor in good health (CMV status not recorded). Some clones in this sample may be carry-over from other donors' samples. Sequenced material: CD8+ T cells from PBMCs. CDR3 amino acids: CASSYIRGPGGVRKLFF. Here the CDR3 DNA reads TGTGCCAGCAGTTACATCAGGGGCCCCGGAGGTGTGAGGAAACTGTTTTTT.